One sample yielded the 13 T cell receptor beta chains listed below, sequenced in a study of T cell clusters in autoimmune cytopenias. Each sample's input was 200 to 300 ng genomic DNA, about 38,000 genome equivalents. Multiplex touch-down PCR amplified TRB using TRB-A and TRB-B pools in one tube. TCRdb re-analyzed the multiplex PCR reads; it lists each CDR3 protein once, without DNA. The sample shows hundreds of distinct CDR3 sequences, and 22% sits with its ten largest clones. This sample was shared with a second study, whose subject was T cell repertoires in aging, cancer and after chemotherapy.

Input material: peripheral blood. Receptor source: a human donor in good health.

This clonotype registers large (0.1 to 1%) by frequency. V is TRBV5-5 and J is TRBJ2-3. This CDR3 is built from 16 residues. Germline values: CDR1 SGHKS, CDR2 YYEKEE (reference sequence). This CDR3 is CASSSHFVDGADTQYF.

Measured by frequency, this clonotype is hyperexpanded. The chain is built from TRBV30 and TRBJ1-1; TCRdb outputs TRBD1, but without DNA this stays unchecked. The germline CDR1 and CDR2 sequences are GTSNPN and SVGIG (reference sequence). This CDR3 comprises 13 residues. The CDR3 loop is CAWSPRGRPEAFF. Together with reference TRBV30 and TRBJ1-1, the CDR3 gives the full variable domain: SQTIHQWPATLVQPVGSPLSLECTVEGTSNPNLYWYRQAAGRGLQLLFYSVGIGQISSEVPQNLSASRPQDRQFILSSKKLLLSDSGFYLCAWSPRGRPEAFFGQGTRLTVV.

By frequency, this clonotype is large (0.1 to 1%). The CDR3 sequence: CAISEQGGRTGELFF. V gene TRBV10-3 combines with J gene TRBJ2-2; TCRdb indicates TRBD1, and absent DNA this call remains unverified. This CDR3 has 15 amino acids. Germline lookup yields CDR1 ENHRY and CDR2 SYGVKD.

In terms of frequency, this clonotype is medium-sized. This chain joins TRBV12-3 or TRBV12-4 and TRBJ2-7. The CDR3 runs 11 residues. CDR3 sequence: CASSNTAEQYF.

This clonotype is classed as large (0.1 to 1%) by frequency. The CDR3 loop is CATSDLSEQFF. V and J are TRBV24-1 and TRBJ2-1. The CDR3 runs to 11 residues. CDR1 is KGHDR and CDR2 is SFDVKD in the germline V gene.

The chain carries TRBV29-1 and TRBJ2-7; TCRdb proposes TRBD1, but this gene call is untestable without DNA. CDR1 SQVTM and CDR2 ANQGSEA come from the germline V gene. This CDR3 comprises 12 residues. The CDR3 is CSVGTGRHEQYF.

The J gene is TRBJ2-1, the V gene TRBV2. This CDR3 contains 13 residues. Germline V gene data show CDR1 as SNHLY and CDR2 as FYNNEI. The CDR3 loop is CASSAWLYNEQFF.

This clonotype is classed as medium-sized by frequency. CDR3 amino acids: CASSQRAGLLKTDTQYF. The rearrangement uses TRBV23-1 and TRBJ2-3; the TCRdb D gene call, TRBD1, has no DNA to confirm it. TRBV23-1 is assigned to the ORF class and has an uncertain function. This CDR3 contains 17 residues.

This clonotype is classed as medium-sized by frequency. The gene calls are TRBV12-3 or TRBV12-4 and TRBJ2-7. This CDR3 contains 17 residues. The CDR3 spells CASSPEFISGRSYEQYF.

The gene calls are TRBV4-1 and TRBJ2-1; the D call from TCRdb, TRBD1, cannot be confirmed without DNA. This CDR3 region has 16 residues. Looked up from germline, CDR1 is MGHRA and CDR2 is YSYEKL. The CDR3: CASSLQWGDPYNEQFF.

This clonotype is labeled hyperexpanded based on frequency. V usage is TRBV29-1 and J usage is TRBJ2-7; the D call of TRBD1 rests on TCRdb alone, since no DNA is present to check it. The CDR3 is 12 residues long. The germline gives CDR1 SQVTM, CDR2 ANQGSEA. This CDR3 reads CSVGTGDHEQYF.

This clonotype counts as medium-sized by frequency. V usage is TRBV27 and J usage is TRBJ2-7; TCRdb's D gene call, TRBD2, goes unchecked for lack of DNA. The CDR3 runs to 14 residues. The germline CDR1 and CDR2 sequences are MNHEY and SMNVEV (reference sequence). CDR3 sequence reads: CASSRYAGGYEQYF.

The rearrangement joins TRBV5-1 to TRBJ1-1. Germline V lookup: CDR1 SGHRS, CDR2 YFSETQ. The CDR3 consists of 14 residues. The CDR3 loop reads CASSLTTVNTEAFF.